The 12 T cell receptor beta chains given below trace back to one sample, sequenced in a study of T cell repertoires in cytomegalovirus infection. Which antigens these TCRs recognize remains unknown. TCRdb analysed the reads with MiXCR anew, one entry per CDR3 protein. The sample lists about 700,000 distinct CDR3 sequences; about 30% were seen once. The specimen was cultured PBMCs, collected from culture after CMV antigen stimulation. The receptors come from a human donor in good health (CMV status not recorded). Some clones in this sample may be carry-over from other donors' samples.

The chain is built from TRBV19 and TRBJ2-1, with TRBD2 as a possible D gene (7 bases). From germline, CDR1 is LNHDA and CDR2 SQIVND (reference sequence). The CDR3 sequence is 13 residues long. V was shortened by 3 bases and J by 9 bases, with 12 bases between the two germline ends. The CDR3: CASSMGGGGEQFF. The CDR3 nucleotides are TGTGCCAGTAGTATGGGAGGGGGAGGTGAGCAGTTCTTC.

This clonotype was seen repeatedly, ten times or more. The chain joins TRBV20-1 to TRBJ2-3, with D unresolved. The germline V and J ends were trimmed by 0 bases and 10 bases, with 26 bases remaining between them. The CDR3 has 17 residues. Germline V gives CDR1 DFQATT, CDR2 SNEGSKA (reference sequence). The CDR3 nucleotides read TGCAGTGCTAGAGATTCCTCGACTTGGTTACGACGGAGTGCGCAGTATTTT. Translating gives CSARDSSTWLRRSAQYF.

This chain connects TRBV5-1 to TRBJ1-2; tentative D call: TRBD1 (5 bases). Germline CDR1 reads SGHRS; CDR2 reads YFSETQ. The CDR3 has 15 amino acids. The V and J ends lost 2 bases and 8 bases respectively, with 19 bases between them. Here the CDR3 DNA reads TGCGCCAGCAGCTTAACACGGGACGTCGTTAGGGGCTACACCTTC. Translated, it gives CASSLTRDVVRGYTF.

This clonotype has just a few counts. V gene TRBV23-1 combines with J gene TRBJ2-7; D possibly corresponds to TRBD2 (6 bases). TRBV23-1 is known as an ORF, though its function is uncertain. The CDR3 is made up of 15 amino acids. V lost 3 bases to trimming and J lost 2 bases, with 14 bases between them. CDR3 residues: CASSQRGRATYEQYF. The DNA for the CDR3 is TGCGCCAGCAGTCAGCGGGGACGAGCAACCTACGAGCAGTACTTC.

The V call is TRBV7-2, the J call TRBJ2-7; D remains unclear. The germline gives CDR1 SGHTA, CDR2 FQGNSA. This CDR3 has 14 residues. Trimming removed 1 base from V and 3 bases from J, with 10 bases in between. The chain's CDR3 is CASSLDLGNYEQYF. The CDR3 bases are TGTGCCAGCAGCTTAGATTTAGGAAACTACGAGCAGTACTTC.

The chain is built from TRBV27 and TRBJ2-1; D uncertain. The germline V and J ends were trimmed by 0 bases and 8 bases, with 11 bases remaining between them. This CDR3 is built from 14 residues. Germline V gene sequence: CDR1 MNHEY, CDR2 SMNVEV (reference sequence). As DNA, the CDR3 is TGTGCCAGCAGTTTATCCTGGCCCGGGCATGAGCAGTTCTTC. Translated: CASSLSWPGHEQFF.

This clonotype was found many times. The rearrangement joins TRBV7-2 to TRBJ2-3; D is tentatively TRBD1 or TRBD2 (5 bases each). CDR1 SGHTA and CDR2 FQGNSA come from the germline V gene. CDR3 length: 14 amino acids. V was pared by 5 bases and J by 0 bases, with 9 bases between. CDR3 DNA sequence: TGTGCCAGCAGCAACTGGGACAGCACAGATACGCAGTATTTT. Translating it yields CASSNWDSTDTQYF.

This clonotype has just a few counts. As DNA, the CDR3 is TGTGCCAGCAGCCCTGGACTAGCGGGAGTGGCAGAGACCCAGTACTTC. Encoded protein: CASSPGLAGVAETQYF. This chain uses TRBV14 with TRBJ2-5; the match to TRBD2 covers 13 bases. The CDR3 contains 16 residues. Trimming at V came to 4 bases and at J to 4 bases, leaving 6 bases not matched to a gene. Germline V gene sequence: CDR1 SGHDN, CDR2 FVKESK.

The gene calls are TRBV20-1 and TRBJ1-1; D possibly corresponds to TRBD1 (6 bases). The CDR3 has 13 amino acids. V lost 6 bases, J lost 0 bases, and 11 bases lay in between. The germline gives CDR1 DFQATT, CDR2 SNEGSKA (reference sequence). CDR3 sequence reads: CSACRDMNTEAFF. DNA of the CDR3: TGCAGTGCCTGTAGGGACATGAACACTGAAGCTTTCTTT.

The chain recombines TRBV7-9 with TRBJ1-1; 10 bases line up with TRBD1. Germline loops: CDR1 SEHNR, CDR2 FQNEAQ (reference sequence). V lost 4 bases to trimming and J lost 4 bases; unmatched junction nucleotides: 6. This CDR3 is 15 amino acids long. CDR3 protein: CASSSPRDRGTEAFF. In DNA form, the CDR3 reads TGTGCCAGCAGCTCCCCCCGGGACAGGGGCACTGAAGCTTTCTTT.

Many counts were recorded for this clonotype. Written as DNA, the CDR3 is TGTGCCAGCAGCCTGGCATCCCTTAGCGGGAGAAGTTGGGTTCAGTACTTC. Residues: CASSLASLSGRSWVQYF. This chain uses TRBV7-2 with TRBJ2-4; TRBD2 agrees at 9 bases. The CDR3 sequence is 17 residues long. Germline V lookup: CDR1 SGHTA, CDR2 FQGNSA. V shed 5 bases, J shed 11 bases, and the junction held 19 bases outside the gene matches. The variable domain in full, with the rest retrieved from reference TRBV7-2 and TRBJ2-4, is GAGVSQSPSNKVTEKGKDVELRCDPISGHTALYWYRQSLGQGLEFLIYFQGNSAPDKSGLPSDRFSAERTGGSVSTLTIQRTQQEDSAVYLCASSLASLSGRSWVQYFGAGTRLSVL.

This clonotype has ten or more counts. The chain joins TRBV11-2 to TRBJ1-1; TRBD1 agrees at 8 bases. The V and J ends lost 3 bases and 1 base, in that order; junction bases with no gene match: 4. CDR1 and CDR2 from the germline V gene are SGHAT and FQNNGV. The length of the CDR3 is 15 residues. The CDR3 DNA sequence: TGTGCCAGCAGCTTTAGGGACAGGTCGAACACTGAAGCTTTCTTT. Its translation is CASSFRDRSNTEAFF. Variable domain in full (rest from reference TRBV11-2 and TRBJ1-1): EAGVAQSPRYKIIEKRQSVAFWCNPISGHATLYWYQQILGQGPKLLIQFQNNGVVDDSQLPKDRFSAERLKGVDSTLKIQPAKLEDSAVYLCASSFRDRSNTEAFFGQGTRLTVV.